The entry below describes one TCR beta chain. Those patients who had chemo-refractory metastatic non-small-cell lung cancer were given focal radiation along with CTLA-4 blockade through ipilimumab. The repertoire was sequenced with immunoSEQ multiplex PCR; TCRdb's copy has only in-frame clones and lacks some. Among 60,000 to 70,000 clones listed, approximately 79% were seen once. CDR1 is MNHNY, CDR2 SVGAGI, per germline (reference sequence). The germline V and J ends were trimmed by 7 bases and 4 bases, with 19 bases remaining between them. CDR3 length: 15 residues. The data belong to a study of radiotherapy plus CTLA-4 blockade in lung cancer.

The rearrangement uses TRBV6-6 and TRBJ1-2, with D perhaps matching TRBD1 (6 bases). This specimen consisted of peripheral blood, obtained from a patient treated with radiotherapy plus ipilimumab. The TCR comes from a human donor with non-small cell lung cancer who had a complete response to radiotherapy plus ipilimumab. The CDR3 bases are TGTGCCAGCATCCTCGGGACAACCTCTTTCTATGGCTACACCTTC. Translating it yields CASILGTTSFYGYTF.